This T cell receptor beta chain came from a study of T cell changes during pregnancy in multiple sclerosis. The germline V gene encodes CDR1 SGHRS and CDR2 YFSETQ. The length of the CDR3 is 15 residues. Trimming left V 0 bases short and J 4 bases short, with 11 bases between. Some clones are missing from TCRdb's copy, which holds only in-frame ones; the method was immunoSEQ multiplex PCR. The sample has approximately 100,000 clones, 75% to 95% seen once. This clone showed up just once. The material sequenced was peripheral blood, taken in the second trimester of pregnancy. This sequence joins TRBV5-1 and TRBJ2-1, with D possibly being TRBD2 (5 bases). This receptor was identified in a female donor with multiple sclerosis, enrolled in a pregnancy study. The CDR3: CASSLVGVTYNEQFF. DNA of the CDR3: TGCGCCAGCAGCTTGGTCGGGGTAACTTACAATGAGCAGTTCTTC.